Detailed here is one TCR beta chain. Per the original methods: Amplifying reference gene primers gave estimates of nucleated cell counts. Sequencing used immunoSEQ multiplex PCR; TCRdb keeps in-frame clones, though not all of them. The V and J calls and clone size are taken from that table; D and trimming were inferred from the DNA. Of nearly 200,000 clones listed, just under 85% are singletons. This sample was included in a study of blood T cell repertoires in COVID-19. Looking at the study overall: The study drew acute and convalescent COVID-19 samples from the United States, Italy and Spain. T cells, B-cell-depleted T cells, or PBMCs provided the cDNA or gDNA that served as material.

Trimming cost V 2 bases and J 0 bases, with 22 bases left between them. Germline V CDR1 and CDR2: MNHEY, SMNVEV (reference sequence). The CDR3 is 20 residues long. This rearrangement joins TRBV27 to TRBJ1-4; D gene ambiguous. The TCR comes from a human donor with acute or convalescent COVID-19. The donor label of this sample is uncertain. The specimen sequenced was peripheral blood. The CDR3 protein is CASSLRIRSAVITTNEKLFF. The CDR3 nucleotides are TGTGCCAGCAGTTTAAGGATTCGGTCTGCGGTGATAACAACTAATGAAAAACTGTTTTTT.